This T cell receptor beta chain was recorded in a study of T cells after yellow fever vaccination. The study, taken as a whole, reports: Sorted repertoires could include abundant contaminating clonotypes from bulk cells. Most clones from primary vaccination resurfaced after the booster (96% CD4, approximately 87% CD8). Few clonotypes appeared in both CD4 and CD8 compartments.

The CDR3 totals 14 residues. Germline CDR1 is SQVTM and CDR2 is ANQGSEA. Deletions cut 4 bases from V and 0 bases from J, with 13 bases between. Template switching by 5'RACE produced TCR cDNA, adding a universal primer site and UMIs. TCRdb used MiXCR to reprocess the 5' RACE reads, holding one entry per CDR3 protein. The sample includes 450,000 to 550,000 distinct CDR3 sequences, about a fifth seen only once; the top ten take about 13%. Turning to this clonotype: Its antigen remains unidentified.

The rearrangement uses TRBV29-1 and TRBJ2-7, with a tentative D call TRBD1 (5 bases). This sequence originates from a man aged 30-40 years who received the YFV17D yellow fever vaccine. Sample: PBMCs, taken 15 days after the yellow fever booster vaccination. Here the CDR3 DNA reads TGCAGCGTTGTGAAGGTGGGGCTCTCCTACGAGCAGTACTTC. Its translation is CSVVKVGLSYEQYF.